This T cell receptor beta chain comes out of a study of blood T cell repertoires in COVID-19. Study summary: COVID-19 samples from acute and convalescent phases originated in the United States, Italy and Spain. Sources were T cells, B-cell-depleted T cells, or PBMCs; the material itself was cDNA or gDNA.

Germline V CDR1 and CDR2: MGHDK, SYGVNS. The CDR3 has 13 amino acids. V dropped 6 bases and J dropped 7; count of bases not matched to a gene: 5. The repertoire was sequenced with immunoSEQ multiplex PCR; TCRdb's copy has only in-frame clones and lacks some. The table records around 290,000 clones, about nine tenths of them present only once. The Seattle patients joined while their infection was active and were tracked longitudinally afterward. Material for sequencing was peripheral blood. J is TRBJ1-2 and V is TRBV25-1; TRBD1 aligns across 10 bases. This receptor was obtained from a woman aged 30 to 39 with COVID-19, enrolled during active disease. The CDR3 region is CASSGGTGVGYTF. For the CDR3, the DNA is TGTGCCAGCAGCGGGGGGACAGGGGTTGGCTACACCTTC.